This TCR beta chain was recorded in a study of post-analysis software for immune sequencing data. The study, taken as a whole, reports: The five TRBV segments detected at higher frequency in patients than in controls included TRBV5-6, TRBV5-1 and TRBV20-1.

The V end lost 5 bases, the J end lost 13 bases, and 18 bases lay between the germline ends. The CDR3 has 13 amino acids. Germline CDR1 is MNHEY and CDR2 is SVGEGT. Unique molecular identifiers featured in each of the TCR beta cDNA libraries. Each sample of roughly 0.95 to 10 million input T cells yielded roughly 0.5 million cDNA molecules, so each molecule approximated one T cell. MiXCR, run by TCRdb on the PCR reads, gives a single entry per CDR3 protein. The table includes roughly 870,000 distinct CDR3 sequences, around 50% detected once. In the case of this clonotype: What it binds is not known.

This sequence originates from a girl aged 5-17 years with multiple sclerosis. Sample: blood. The rearrangement uses TRBV6-2 or TRBV6-3 and TRBJ2-1; D remains unclear. CDR3: CASSVDTILRQFF. CDR3 in DNA: TGTGCCAGCAGTGTCGATACCATACTACGCCAGTTCTTC.